This is a list of T cell receptor beta chains from one sample in a study of T cells in Graves' hyperthyroidism and ophthalmopathy. TCRdb re-derived calls from the multiplex PCR reads in MiXCR, one entry per CDR3 protein. This table has 300,000 to 500,000 distinct CDR3 sequences, roughly an eighth appearing once. The sequenced sample consisted of blood. These receptors all come from a middle-aged man with Graves' ophthalmopathy. CDR3s include the opening cysteine and the closing phenylalanine or tryptophan. Rows may omit the clone size; those that give it use once, few, many or a size class.

v_call,j_call,clone_size,cdr3_aa
TRBV20-1,TRBJ2-7,many,CSAAGRDRPSYEQYF
TRBV30,TRBJ1-5,many,CAWSIDRGNQPQHF
TRBV29-1,TRBJ2-3,few,CSVEGLSLGTDTQYF
TRBV29-1,TRBJ1-1,few,CSVKGQVEVEAFF
TRBV5-6,TRBJ2-7,many,CASSLPGQEIYEQYF
TRBV5-1,TRBJ2-5,few,CASSLGLEKETQYF
TRBV3-1,TRBJ1-3,many,CASSQHGLSGNTIYF
TRBV5-1,TRBJ1-2,many,CASSKGATDGYGYTF
TRBV11-2,TRBJ2-1,many,CASSPSVIYSYNEQFF
TRBV2,TRBJ1-4,few,CASSEFGQGNEKLFF
TRBV28,TRBJ1-1,-,CASSPPQNTEAFF
TRBV7-9,TRBJ2-5,-,CASSLPPLGETQYF
TRBV5-1,TRBJ1-1,many,CASSGVVGTEAFF
TRBV3-1,TRBJ2-7,few,CASSARYNEQYF
TRBV5-1,TRBJ1-1,many,CASSLRGVNTEAFF
TRBV2,TRBJ2-1,many,CASSLTRNVEQFF
TRBV2,TRBJ2-7,many,CASTLQLSEQYF
TRBV24-1,TRBJ1-1,many,CATKDRGDTEAFF
TRBV11-2,TRBJ2-7,many,CASSLDPTAYYEQYF
TRBV20-1,TRBJ2-1,many,CSATDGSSYNEQFF
TRBV20-1,TRBJ1-1,-,CSARDLMVGTGFTEAFF
TRBV10-2,TRBJ2-7,-,CASSQTGQGTYEQYF
TRBV2,TRBJ2-2,few,CASRRDRSPVTGELFF
TRBV29-1,TRBJ2-4,-,CSVEDYLAGVQYF
TRBV29-1,TRBJ2-7,-,CSVEWGPGKEQYF
TRBV6-1,TRBJ2-7,many,CASSEDTTSGRYEQYF
TRBV7-9,TRBJ2-1,many,CASSLERSSYNEQFF
TRBV4-2,TRBJ2-5,many,CASSTGTSGQETQYF
TRBV18,TRBJ1-6,-,CASSPPGVKNNSPLHF
TRBV29-1,TRBJ1-1,once,CSVDRTGSTEAFF
TRBV11-2,TRBJ2-2,many,CASSLVASGRTGELFF
TRBV5-1,TRBJ2-7,-,CASSLTSDRANEQYF
TRBV24-1,TRBJ2-1,-,CATSDGDLSSYNEQFF
TRBV20-1,TRBJ2-3,-,CSATALAGDTDTQYF
TRBV7-8,TRBJ2-7,many,CASKQTGTSTIDGYEQYF
TRBV25-1,TRBJ1-1,-,CASSETTRLGTEAFF
TRBV20-1,TRBJ1-1,-,CSASRAEAEAFF
TRBV6-1,TRBJ2-2,-,CASTINPRLAGRNTGELFF
TRBV5-1,TRBJ2-1,many,CASTREAGGGVVSYNEQFF
TRBV20-1,TRBJ2-1,many,CSASRQGDEQFF
TRBV12-3/TRBV12-4,TRBJ2-1,many,CASSFGQPYNEQFF